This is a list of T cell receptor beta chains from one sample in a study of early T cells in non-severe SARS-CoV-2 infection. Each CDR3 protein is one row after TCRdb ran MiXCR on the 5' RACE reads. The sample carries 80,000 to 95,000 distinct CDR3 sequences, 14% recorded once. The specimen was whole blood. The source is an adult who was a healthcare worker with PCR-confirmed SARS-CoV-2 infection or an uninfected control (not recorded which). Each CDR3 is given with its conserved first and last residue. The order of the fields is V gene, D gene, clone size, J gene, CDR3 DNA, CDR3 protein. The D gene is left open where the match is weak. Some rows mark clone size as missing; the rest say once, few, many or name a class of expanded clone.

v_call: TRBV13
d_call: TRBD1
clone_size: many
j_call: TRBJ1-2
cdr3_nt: TGTGCCAGCAGCTTATGGGACAGGGTCCACTATGGCTACACCTTC
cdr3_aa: CASSLWDRVHYGYTF

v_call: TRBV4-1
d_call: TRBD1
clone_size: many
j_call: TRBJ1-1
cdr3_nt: TGCGCCAGCAGCCAGCCTAGACAGGGGACGAACACTGAAGCTTTCTTT
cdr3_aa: CASSQPRQGTNTEAFF

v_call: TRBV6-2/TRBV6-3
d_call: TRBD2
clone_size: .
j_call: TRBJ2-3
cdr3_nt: TGTGCCAGCAGCTCTAGCGGGGGCACAGATACGCAGTATTTT
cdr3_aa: CASSSSGGTDTQYF

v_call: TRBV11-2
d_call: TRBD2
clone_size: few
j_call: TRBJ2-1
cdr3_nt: TGTGCCAGCAGCTTAGGTCCCCTGACTAGCGGGGGGCTCGATGAGCAGTTCTTC
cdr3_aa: CASSLGPLTSGGLDEQFF

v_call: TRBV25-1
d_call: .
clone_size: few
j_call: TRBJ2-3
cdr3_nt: TGTGCCAGCAGTGAATTGGCAGGGTTCGATACGCAGTATTTT
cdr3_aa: CASSELAGFDTQYF

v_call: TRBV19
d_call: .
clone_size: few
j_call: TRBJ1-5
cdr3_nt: TGTGCCAGTAGTATTGAGCACAGCCAAACCACCAATCAGCCCCAGCATTTT
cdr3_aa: CASSIEHSQTTNQPQHF

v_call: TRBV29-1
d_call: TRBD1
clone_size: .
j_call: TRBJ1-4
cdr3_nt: TGCAGCGTTGGAGCAACAGGGACAGGGGAAAAACTGTTTTTT
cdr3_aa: CSVGATGTGEKLFF

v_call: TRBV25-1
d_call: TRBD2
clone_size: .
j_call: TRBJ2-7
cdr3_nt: TGTGCCAGCAGTCGGACACTTAGCGGGATAGGAGAGCAGTACTTC
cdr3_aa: CASSRTLSGIGEQYF

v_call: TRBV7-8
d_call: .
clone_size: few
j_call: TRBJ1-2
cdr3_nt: TGTGCCAGCAGCCCTAATAGGTTCCCTAACTATGGCTACACCTTC
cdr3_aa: CASSPNRFPNYGYTF

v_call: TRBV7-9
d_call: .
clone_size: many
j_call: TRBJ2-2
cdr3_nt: TGTGCCAGCAGCTCCGGGCAGAACACCGGGGAGCTGTTTTTT
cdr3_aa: CASSSGQNTGELFF

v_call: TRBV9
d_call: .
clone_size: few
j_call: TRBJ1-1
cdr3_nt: TGTGCCAGCAGCGTAGCCCCCGGCAGCCGGGGCACTGAAGCTTTCTTT
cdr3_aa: CASSVAPGSRGTEAFF

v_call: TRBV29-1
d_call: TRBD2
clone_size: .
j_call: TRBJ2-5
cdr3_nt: TGCAGCGGTACACCGGGACTAGCGGATCGGGAGACCCAGTACTTC
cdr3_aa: CSGTPGLADRETQYF

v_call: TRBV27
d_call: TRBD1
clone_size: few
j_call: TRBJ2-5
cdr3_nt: TGTGCCAGCGGAAGGTGGGACAGGGGGCTTGAGACCCAGTACTTC
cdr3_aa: CASGRWDRGLETQYF

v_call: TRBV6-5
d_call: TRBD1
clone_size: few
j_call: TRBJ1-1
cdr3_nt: TGTGCCAGCAGTTGGGACAGGGGCCAATTGGGCGTTACTGAAGCTTTCTTT
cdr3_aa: CASSWDRGQLGVTEAFF

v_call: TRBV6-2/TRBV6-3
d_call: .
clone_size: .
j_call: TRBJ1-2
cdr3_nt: TGTGCCAGCACCGCCGTGGGACCGAGCTATGGCTACACCTTC
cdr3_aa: CASTAVGPSYGYTF

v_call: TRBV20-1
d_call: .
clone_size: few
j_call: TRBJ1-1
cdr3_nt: TGCAGTGCTAGAGATACCCCTGGACAGTTAGATTGGAACACTGAAGCTTTCTTT
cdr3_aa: CSARDTPGQLDWNTEAFF

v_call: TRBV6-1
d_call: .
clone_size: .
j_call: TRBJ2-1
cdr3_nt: TGTGCCAGCTTATATAGCTCCTACAATGAGCAGTTCTTC
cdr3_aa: CASLYSSYNEQFF

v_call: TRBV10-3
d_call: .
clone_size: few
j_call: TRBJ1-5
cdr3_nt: TGTGCCATCAGTGAGTCGCCCGAACAGCCCCAGCATTTT
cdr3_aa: CAISESPEQPQHF

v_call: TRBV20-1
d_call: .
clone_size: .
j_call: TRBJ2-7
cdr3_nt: TGCAGTGCTAGACTGGAATCCTACGAGCAGTACTTC
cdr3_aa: CSARLESYEQYF

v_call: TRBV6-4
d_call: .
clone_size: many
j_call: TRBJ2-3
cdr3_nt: TGTGCCAGCAGTGACTCGAACAGGGCTGCAGATACGCAGTATTTT
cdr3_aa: CASSDSNRAADTQYF

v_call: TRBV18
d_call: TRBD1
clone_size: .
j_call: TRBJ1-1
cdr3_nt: TGTGCCAGCTCCCAGGGGGGTGAGAACACTGAAGCTTTCTTT
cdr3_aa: CASSQGGENTEAFF

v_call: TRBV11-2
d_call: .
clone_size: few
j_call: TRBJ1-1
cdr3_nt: TGTGCCAGCAGCTTCAGGGGAGATGGAACTGAAGCTTTCTTT
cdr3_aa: CASSFRGDGTEAFF

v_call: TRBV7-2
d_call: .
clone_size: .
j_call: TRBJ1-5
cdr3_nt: TGTGCCAGCAGCTTAGTATGGGGAAGCAATCAGCCCCAGCATTTT
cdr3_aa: CASSLVWGSNQPQHF

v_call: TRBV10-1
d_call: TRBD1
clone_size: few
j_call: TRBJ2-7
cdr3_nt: TGCGCCAGCAGTGCCTCGGACAGGGCAGACTCCTACGAGCAGTACTTC
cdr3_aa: CASSASDRADSYEQYF

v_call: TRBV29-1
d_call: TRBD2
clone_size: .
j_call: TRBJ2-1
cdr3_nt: TGCAGCGCTGGGGGGGGAAATGAGCAGTTCTTC
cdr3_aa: CSAGGGNEQFF

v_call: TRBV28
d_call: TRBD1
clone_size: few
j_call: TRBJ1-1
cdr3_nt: TGTGCCAGCAGTCCGTGGACAGGGATCAGCCTAACTGAAGCTTTCTTT
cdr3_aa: CASSPWTGISLTEAFF

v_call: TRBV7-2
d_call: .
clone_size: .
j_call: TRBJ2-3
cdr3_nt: TGTGCCAGCGCCCGGGACTCCGCTCTTACAGATACGCAGTATTTT
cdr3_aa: CASARDSALTDTQYF

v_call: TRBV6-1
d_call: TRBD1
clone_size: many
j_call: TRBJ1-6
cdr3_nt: TGTGCCAGCCTAGGACAGGAAAATTCACCCCTCCACTTT
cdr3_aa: CASLGQENSPLHF

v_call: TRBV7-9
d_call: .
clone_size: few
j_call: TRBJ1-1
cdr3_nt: TGTGCCAGCAGCTCCCCCCCCAAGAACACTGAAGCTTTCTTT
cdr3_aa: CASSSPPKNTEAFF

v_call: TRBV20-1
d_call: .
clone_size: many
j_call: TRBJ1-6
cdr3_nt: TGCAGTGCTAGAGATGATACGGGGTTTAGCTATAATTCACCCCTCCACTTT
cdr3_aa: CSARDDTGFSYNSPLHF

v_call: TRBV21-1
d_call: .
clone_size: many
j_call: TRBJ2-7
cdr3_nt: TGTGCCAGCAGCAAAGAGGACAGGGGCGAGGACTTC
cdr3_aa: CASSKEDRGEDF

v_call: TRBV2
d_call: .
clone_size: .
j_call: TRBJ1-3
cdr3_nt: TGTGCCAGCAGTGAATTCCGGGGCAGAGGAAACACCATATATTTT
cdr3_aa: CASSEFRGRGNTIYF

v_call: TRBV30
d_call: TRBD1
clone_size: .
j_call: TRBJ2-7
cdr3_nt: TGTGCCTGGGTTAGGGACAGCACCTACGAGCAGTACTTC
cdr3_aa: CAWVRDSTYEQYF

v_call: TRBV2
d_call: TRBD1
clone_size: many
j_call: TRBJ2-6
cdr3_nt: TGTGCCAGCAGGCCCACAGGGGTCTCTGGGGCCAACGTCCTGACTTTC
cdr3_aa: CASRPTGVSGANVLTF

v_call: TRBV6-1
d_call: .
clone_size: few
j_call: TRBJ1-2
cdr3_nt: TGTGCCAGCAGTGAATACGGGACGGACTATGGCTACACCTTC
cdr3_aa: CASSEYGTDYGYTF

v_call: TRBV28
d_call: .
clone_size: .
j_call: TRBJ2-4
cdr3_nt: TGTGCCAGCAGTTTGGAAGTCCTAGGAAACATTCAGTACTTC
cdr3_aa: CASSLEVLGNIQYF

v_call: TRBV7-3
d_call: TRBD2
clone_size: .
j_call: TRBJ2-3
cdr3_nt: TGTGCCAGCAGCTTAAGGCTAGCGGGGGGCCCCACAGATACGCAGTATTTT
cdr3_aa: CASSLRLAGGPTDTQYF